This T cell receptor (beta chain) was captured in a study of metastatic and nonmetastatic thyroid tumors. The study's findings and limits: When malignant thyroid tumors were compared with benign nodules, TCR beta diversity was reportedly significantly higher in the malignant tumors. This held in both blood and tumor samples.

V lost 1 base, J lost 3 bases, and 14 bases stayed unmatched. Germline V gene lookup returns CDR1 SGHRS and CDR2 YFSETQ. The CDR3 loop spans 18 amino acids. TCRdb re-clonotyped the PCR reads through MiXCR. The top ten hold roughly a quarter of the sample, which has more than 4,000 clones, around 30% seen once. The sample holds one count of this clone. Its specificity is unknown. Each patient came to thyroid surgery without any prior treatment (of any kind). Source material: adjacent normal tissue. This TCR came from a female donor with papillary thyroid cancer or a benign thyroid nodule (not recorded which). Some clones in this sample may be carry-over from other donors' samples. V usage is TRBV5-1 and J usage is TRBJ2-7; the match to TRBD2 covers 9 bases. CDR3: CASSLTSARSGGNYEQYF. The CDR3 DNA is TGCGCCAGCAGCTTGACCTCGGCTAGGAGCGGGGGGAACTACGAGCAGTACTTC.